This record covers a single T cell receptor (beta chain). The germline CDR1 and CDR2 sequences are KGHDR and SFDVKD. The CDR3 spans 15 residues. The junction had 6 bases not matched to a gene; V was cut back by 3 bases and J by 5 bases. These data belong to a study of blood T cell repertoires in COVID-19. Produced via immunoSEQ multiplex PCR; TCRdb's table is partial and in-frame only. The sample yields some 150,000 clones, approximately 91% seen once. V gene TRBV24-1 combines with J gene TRBJ2-1; the match to TRBD2 covers 7 bases. This TCR was recovered from a woman aged 18-29 years who had recovered from COVID-19. Sequencing was done on a sample of PBMCs or T cells enriched from blood (not recorded which). In nucleotides, the CDR3 is TGTGCCACCAGTGATCGGGCGGGAGCGCACAATGAGCAGTTCTTC. It codes for CATSDRAGAHNEQFF.